This T cell receptor beta chain was sequenced during a study of CD8+CD57+ T cells in acquired aplastic anemia. Study-wide context: An average of roughly 2.9 ug of DNA was obtained from sorted CD4+ and CD8+ cells.

Selection for sequencing was limited to patients who had shown CD8+CD57+ cell expansion by flow cytometry. The patients, all of them, had severe acquired aplastic anemia. The junction had 7 bases not matched to a gene; V was cut back by 3 bases and J by 3 bases. The CDR3 consists of 15 residues. Germline assignment: CDR1 GTSNPN and CDR2 SVGIG (reference sequence). Genomic DNA, the template, was used for profiling of the TCR beta VDJ and CDR3. TCRdb itself ran the reads through MiXCR, one entry per CDR3 protein. The sample holds approximately 220,000 distinct CDR3 sequences, around 45% seen once. The source material was sorted CD4+, CD8+, or CD8+CD57+ T cells (not recorded which) from PBMCs. The sequence was obtained from a human donor with aplastic anemia. This rearrangement joins TRBV30 to TRBJ1-5; TRBD1 matches 8 bases. The DNA of the CDR3 is TGTGCCTGGAGCGAAACAGGGGGTCACAATCAGCCCCAGCATTTT. It translates to CAWSETGGHNQPQHF.